This T cell receptor beta chain is from a study of T-cell reconstitution after alpha-beta-depleted transplantation in children. Study-wide results and caveats: At day 60, the high TCRbeta diversity found in some patients originated from recipient T cells and thymic progenitors that had survived. Reported findings indicate that, about two months after transplant, alpha-beta T cells came from several hundred expanded clones, which were derived from non-depleted graft cells. At one year after transplant, newly produced T cells mostly accounted for T-cell counts and diversity.

V shed 4 bases and J shed 6 bases, with 12 bases lying between them. Germline values: CDR1 SGHTA, CDR2 FQGTGA. The CDR3 contains 13 residues. For TCRbeta, the library was prepared with unique molecular identifiers. Each CDR3 protein gets one entry after TCRdb re-called the PCR reads with MiXCR. The sample gives about 170,000 distinct CDR3 sequences, 11% of which show up once; under 15% is in the top ten. To note about this clonotype: Antigen specificity is unknown.

The gene calls are TRBV7-3 and TRBJ1-1, with a tentative D call TRBD1 (5 bases). Sequenced material: PBMCs, taken before TCRalphabeta/CD19-depleted stem cell transplant. This clonotype originated in a boy between 2 and 10 years old with acute myeloid leukemia, due to receive a stem cell transplant. In nucleotides, the CDR3 is TGTGCCAGCAGCTCCGAACGGGGCGCTGAAGCTTTCTTT. It encodes CASSSERGAEAFF.